The 21 T cell receptor beta chains in this list originate from one sample, sequenced in a study of shared T cell receptors in the human thymus. Method: immunoSEQ multiplex PCR; TCRdb's copy keeps in-frame clones and lacks some. The table lists 700,000 or so clones, around 85% of them singletons, with about 0.0098% in the top ten. This same sample was also taken into another study, of human thymus T cells.

Material for sequencing was thymocytes. These receptors were taken from a girl under three years old with a congenital heart defect.

This clone has only one observation. The chain is built from TRBV7-2 and TRBJ1-6, with TRBD1 matching over 10 bases. With 0 bases clipped from V and 7 bases from J, the junction kept 0 bases outside the gene matches. The CDR3 length is 15 residues. Germline V lookup: CDR1 SGHTA, CDR2 FQGNSA. The CDR3 coding sequence is TGTGCCAGCAGCTTAGCGGACAGGGGGAATTCACCCCTCCACTTT. Protein sequence: CASSLADRGNSPLHF.

A single count supports this clone. The CDR3 spells CASSLYRDTSYYGYTF. CDR3 nucleotides: TGTGCCAGCAGCTTGTACCGGGACACGTCATACTATGGCTACACCTTC. The V gene is TRBV7-2, the J gene TRBJ1-2; TRBD1 might be the D (6 bases). The CDR3 has 16 residues. The ends were cut back, 3 bases at V and 3 bases at J, with 17 bases in the middle. CDR1 and CDR2 (germline): SGHTA, FQGNSA.

V and J are TRBV7-2 and TRBJ2-3, with D possibly being TRBD1 (5 bases). The CDR3 length is 13 residues. From germline, CDR1 is SGHTA and CDR2 FQGNSA. Trimming pared 0 bases from V and 7 bases from J, leaving 8 bases between. This CDR3 is CASSLARENTQYF. The CDR3 coding sequence is TGTGCCAGCAGCTTAGCCAGGGAAAATACGCAGTATTTT.

V and J are TRBV4-1 and TRBJ2-5, with D tentatively TRBD1 (6 bases). This CDR3 has 19 amino acids. CDR1 and CDR2 from the germline V gene are MGHRA and YSYEKL. Deletions cut 0 bases from V and 4 bases from J, with 24 bases between. This chain's CDR3 is CASSQDFPKYQGLGETQYF. The CDR3 nucleotides are TGCGCCAGCAGCCAAGATTTCCCGAAGTATCAGGGGTTAGGAGAGACCCAGTACTTC.

The V call is TRBV5-4, the J call TRBJ2-7; D remains ambiguous. This CDR3 is 20 amino acids long. Germline V lookup: CDR1 SGHNT, CDR2 YYREEE (reference sequence). The V end lost 1 base, the J end lost 2 bases, and 28 bases lay between the germline ends. As DNA, the CDR3 is TGTGCCAGCAGCTTGATCACGAGTACAGTGACCTCCCCCTTTCCCTACGAGCAGTACTTC. Translation: CASSLITSTVTSPFPYEQYF.

The chain has TRBV9 and TRBJ2-1, with TRBD1 matching 7 bases. The germline CDR1 and CDR2 sequences are SGDLS and YYNGEE. This CDR3 contains 16 residues. The V gene end was trimmed by 4 bases and the J gene end by 0 bases; junction bases not matched to a gene: 7. CDR3 nucleotide sequence: TGTGCCAGCAGCCTAGACAGGGCCAACTCCTACAATGAGCAGTTCTTC. It is translated as CASSLDRANSYNEQFF.

The chain joins TRBV5-1 to TRBJ1-4; 7 bases line up with TRBD1. Germline V gene lookup returns CDR1 SGHRS and CDR2 YFSETQ. The V segment lost 5 bases and the J segment 5 bases; nucleotides outside the gene matches: 9. The CDR3 is 15 residues long. CDR3 amino acids: CASSGLGTENEKLFF. DNA for the CDR3: TGCGCCAGCAGTGGACTCGGGACAGAAAATGAAAAACTGTTTTTT.

J is TRBJ2-1 and V is TRBV19, with 9 bases lining up with TRBD2. Germline-derived CDR1 and CDR2 are LNHDA and SQIVND (reference sequence). V shed 3 bases, J shed 5 bases, and the junction held 17 bases outside the gene matches. The CDR3 totals 19 residues. DNA for the CDR3: TGTGCCAGTAGTATTCTTTCGCGGGGGGGTTCGTGGTCCCACAATGAGCAGTTCTTC. This gives the protein CASSILSRGGSWSHNEQFF.

The chain is built from TRBV5-1 and TRBJ1-2; 8 bases are shared with TRBD1. The length of the CDR3 is 17 residues. The germline CDR1 and CDR2 sequences are SGHRS and YFSETQ. Losses at the gene ends were 0 bases for V and 4 bases for J; bases not matched to a gene: 11. This CDR3 is CASSLVAGRGLPYGYTF. CDR3 DNA: TGCGCCAGCAGCTTGGTTGCGGGCAGGGGGCTACCCTATGGCTACACCTTC.

DNA for the CDR3: TGTGCCAGCAGTTTGCCCTCAGACACAGATACGCAGTATTTT. Translation: CASSLPSDTDTQYF. This rearrangement joins TRBV28 to TRBJ2-3, with D unclear. CDR1 and CDR2 from the germline V gene are MDHEN and SYDVKM. This CDR3 comprises 14 residues. The ends were cut back, 3 bases at V and 2 bases at J, with 9 bases in the middle.

The count of this clone is one. The genes are TRBV4-1 and TRBJ1-2; D not certain. CDR3 length: 16 residues. V lost 1 base, J lost 2 bases, and 14 bases lay in between. Germline V gives CDR1 MGHRA, CDR2 YSYEKL. The CDR3 loop is CASSQVRERRNYGYTF. The CDR3 nucleotides are TGCGCCAGCAGCCAAGTACGTGAGAGGAGGAACTATGGCTACACCTTC.

The chain uses TRBV5-1 and TRBJ2-7, with 12 bases matching TRBD2. After removal of 4 bases from V and 4 bases from J, the junction contained 9 bases not matched to a gene. From germline, CDR1 is SGHRS and CDR2 YFSETQ. There are 16 residues in the CDR3. This CDR3 reads CASSHPLLAGGYEQYF. CDR3 DNA: TGCGCCAGCAGCCACCCCCTACTAGCGGGGGGATACGAGCAGTACTTC. Using reference TRBV5-1 and TRBJ2-7 for the parts outside the CDR3, the full variable domain is KAGVTQTPRYLIKTRGQQVTLSCSPISGHRSVSWYQQTPGQGLQFLFEYFSETQRNKGNFPGRFSGRQFSNSRSEMNVSTLELGDSALYLCASSHPLLAGGYEQYFGPGTRLTVT.

The chain recombines TRBV5-1 with TRBJ1-1, with D possibly matching TRBD1 (5 bases). The germline V gene encodes CDR1 SGHRS and CDR2 YFSETQ. Trimming stripped 0 bases from V and 4 bases from J, with 10 bases between. The CDR3 consists of 14 residues. The CDR3 bases are TGCGCCAGCAGCTTGGATTTCAGGGTCACTGAAGCTTTCTTT. This encodes CASSLDFRVTEAFF.

Only one count was recorded for this clone. V usage is TRBV11-2 and J usage is TRBJ1-6, with 9 bases that match TRBD1. The V gene end was trimmed by 9 bases and the J gene end by 7 bases; junction bases not matched to a gene: 16. Germline lookup yields CDR1 SGHAT and CDR2 FQNNGV. The CDR3 covers 17 residues. The CDR3 sequence is CASVSSGTGSHNSPLHF. CDR3 bases: TGTGCCAGTGTCTCGTCCGGGACAGGGTCCCACAATTCACCCCTCCACTTT.

The rearrangement uses TRBV11-2 and TRBJ1-1; 11 bases match TRBD1. Trimming took 7 bases from V and 11 from J; bases not matched to a gene: 24. The CDR3 spans 18 residues. Germline assignment: CDR1 SGHAT and CDR2 FQNNGV. CDR3 residues: CASKSPHGTGGMRGMAFF. Here the CDR3 DNA reads TGTGCCAGCAAGTCCCCTCACGGGACAGGGGGTATGCGTGGTATGGCTTTCTTT.

This chain uses TRBV23-1 with TRBJ2-5; perhaps TRBD1 as D (5 bases). TRBV23-1 is an ORF; its function is uncertain. Trimming shortened V by 0 bases and J by 3 bases, and 11 bases separated the two germline ends. This CDR3 comprises 15 residues. The DNA of the CDR3 is TGCGCCAGCAGTCAATCAAGGGGCTGGAAAGAGACCCAGTACTTC. As protein: CASSQSRGWKETQYF.

The V and J genes are TRBV7-2 and TRBJ1-2, with D possibly matching TRBD1 (6 bases). The germline V gene has CDR1 SGHTA and CDR2 FQGNSA. Trimming shortened V by 3 bases and J by 7 bases, and 18 bases separated the two germline ends. The CDR3 covers 15 residues. Here the CDR3 reads CASSLKLGGAVGYTF. The CDR3 DNA is TGTGCCAGCAGCTTGAAGCTTGGGGGGGCGGTTGGCTACACCTTC.

The chain uses TRBV4-3 and TRBJ1-1; unclear D gene. Germline V CDR1 and CDR2: LGHNA, YSLEER. Deletions cut 3 bases from V and 3 bases from J, with 29 bases between. The CDR3 length is 20 residues. The CDR3 loop reads CASSHDLRTTPYLEYTEAFF. The DNA for the CDR3 is TGCGCCAGCAGCCATGACCTTCGAACCACGCCCTATCTAGAGTACACTGAAGCTTTCTTT.

The V and J genes are TRBV27 and TRBJ1-2; 7 bases agree with TRBD1. V trimming: 6 bases; J trimming: 0 bases; junction bases outside the gene matches: 4. Germline V gene lookup returns CDR1 MNHEY and CDR2 SMNVEV (reference sequence). The CDR3 spans 14 residues. The CDR3 DNA reads TGTGCCAGCAGCAGGGGGACTTCTAACTATGGCTACACCTTC. This gives the protein CASSRGTSNYGYTF.

This clone was detected only once. The chain combines TRBV29-1 with TRBJ1-1, with D tentatively TRBD1 (5 bases). The V gene's germline CDR1 is SQVTM and CDR2 ANQGSEA. Trimming removed 5 bases at V and 4 bases at J, with 29 bases between. The CDR3 is made up of 18 amino acids. In DNA, the CDR3 is TGCAGCGTTTATACCTTGGGGGGGTTAAAGGAGAAGGGCACTGAAGCTTTCTTT. Its translation is CSVYTLGGLKEKGTEAFF.

The chain is built from TRBV27 and TRBJ1-2; 7 nucleotides line up with TRBD1. CDR3 length equals 17 residues. The junction had 14 bases not matched to a gene; V was cut back by 3 bases and J by 4 bases. Germline loops: CDR1 MNHEY, CDR2 SMNVEV (reference sequence). This CDR3 reads CASSLKGATTLIYGYTF. The CDR3 DNA follows: TGTGCCAGCAGTTTGAAGGGGGCCACCACCCTGATCTATGGCTACACCTTC.